A single sample is the source of the 22 T cell receptor beta chains below, sequenced in a study of cytomegalovirus exposure and HLA in healthy donors. PCR involved 60 Vbeta and 13 Jbeta primers. Sequencing used immunoSEQ multiplex PCR; TCRdb keeps in-frame clones, though not all of them. The sample holds around 130,000 clones; around 80% are singletons and the top ten take 5% to 6.5%. The sequencing sample was made of PBMCs. The receptors here all came from a man aged 30-40 years in good health and CMV-seronegative.

The rearrangement joins TRBV5-1 to TRBJ1-1; D is uncertain. The CDR3 consists of 14 residues. CDR1 and CDR2 (germline): SGHRS, YFSETQ. Trimming pared 4 bases from V and 1 base from J, leaving 11 bases between. The CDR3 DNA follows: TGCGCCAGCAGCGCAGGACGGGAGAACACTGAAGCTTTCTTT. This codes for CASSAGRENTEAFF.

V and J are TRBV2 and TRBJ1-6; D gene ambiguous. Trimming removed 3 bases from V and 10 bases from J, with 13 bases in between. The CDR3 has 14 residues. From germline, CDR1 is SNHLY and CDR2 FYNNEI. CDR3 DNA sequence: TGTGCCAGCAGTGACCAGATTAAGTTGTCACCCCTCCACTTT. Residues: CASSDQIKLSPLHF.

V gene TRBV18 combines with J gene TRBJ2-7; 9 bases map to TRBD1. J gave up 5 bases and V 2 bases, and 4 bases lay outside the gene matches. Germline V gene sequence: CDR1 KGHSH, CDR2 LQKENI. This CDR3 is 14 amino acids long. For the CDR3, the DNA is TGTGCCAGCTCACCATGGGACAGGGTCAACGAGCAGTACTTC. Its protein is CASSPWDRVNEQYF.

J is TRBJ2-7 and V is TRBV6-1, with D maybe TRBD2 (6 bases). Trimming pared 4 bases from V and 3 bases from J, leaving 16 bases between. There are 15 residues in the CDR3. Germline V gene lookup returns CDR1 MNHNS and CDR2 SASEGT. CDR3 residues: CASSVSEGPGYEQYF. For the CDR3, the DNA is TGTGCCAGCAGTGTCTCGGAGGGGCCCGGCTACGAGCAGTACTTC.

The chain employs TRBV10-3 and TRBJ2-5, with TRBD1 matching over 11 bases. TRBJ2-7 matches the DNA end more closely, so the J call is doubtful. The CDR3 runs to 14 residues. Germline CDR1 and CDR2: ENHRY and SYGVKD. In nucleotides, the CDR3 is TGTGCCATCAGTGAGTGGACAGGGGGCCTCGAGCAGTACTTC. It translates to CAISEWTGGLEQYF.

In its sample, this clone was seen once. The chain links TRBV28 to TRBJ2-1; TRBD2 aligns across 14 bases. The CDR3 runs to 15 residues. CDR1 is MDHEN, CDR2 SYDVKM, per germline. V shed 6 bases and J 9 bases; nucleotides not matched to a gene: 7. CDR3 nucleotides: TGTGCCAGCAGCTCGGGACTAGCGGGAGTCCGTGAGCAGTTCTTC. Amino acid sequence: CASSSGLAGVREQFF.

The chain is built from TRBV5-5 and TRBJ1-2; no clear D gene. This CDR3 has 12 residues. Germline CDR1 SGHKS, CDR2 YYEKEE (reference sequence). Trimming removed 1 base from V and 2 bases from J, with 3 bases in between. The CDR3, as DNA: TGTGCCAGCAGCTTGCGGAACTATGGCTACACCTTC. It specifies CASSLRNYGYTF.

This clone was picked up one time. The J gene is TRBJ2-7, the V gene TRBV5-4, with 13 bases fitting TRBD2. CDR3 size: 16 residues. The V gene end was trimmed by 4 bases and the J gene end by 3 bases; junction bases not matched to a gene: 7. Per germline, CDR1 SGHNT and CDR2 YYREEE (reference sequence). The CDR3 bases are TGTGCCAGCAGCCTTGGTGGACTAGCGGGGGACTACGAGCAGTACTTC. Its protein is CASSLGGLAGDYEQYF.

V usage is TRBV7-2 and J usage is TRBJ2-2; 8 bases match TRBD1. This CDR3 comprises 14 residues. Germline CDR1 is SGHTA and CDR2 is FQGNSA. V lost 5 bases and J lost 7; bases outside the gene matches: 6. The CDR3 loop reads CASSIRGRGGELFF. In DNA form, the CDR3 reads TGTGCCAGCAGCATCAGGGGGCGCGGCGGGGAGCTGTTTTTT.

This clone was picked up a small number of times. The CDR3 loop reads CASSADRYEQYF. The CDR3 DNA reads as TGTGCCAGCAGCGCGGACAGGTACGAGCAGTACTTC. The rearrangement links TRBV5-4 to TRBJ2-7; 7 positions agree with TRBD1. Germline V gene sequence: CDR1 SGHNT, CDR2 YYREEE (reference sequence). The CDR3 covers 12 residues. V lost 4 bases, J lost 4 bases, and 2 bases stayed unmatched.

V is TRBV5-1 and J is TRBJ2-7, with 7 bases identical to TRBD1. Germline loops: CDR1 SGHRS, CDR2 YFSETQ. V lost 4 bases and J lost 4; bases outside the gene matches: 8. The CDR3 covers 14 residues. CDR3 nucleotide sequence: TGCGCCAGCAGCCCCATAGGGGGCGGGTACGAGCAGTACTTC. Residues: CASSPIGGGYEQYF.

This chain links TRBV25-1 with TRBJ1-3, with D unresolved. The CDR3 sequence is 14 residues long. V was trimmed by 4 bases and J by 0 bases, leaving 7 bases between them. CDR1 and CDR2 from the germline V gene are MGHDK and SYGVNS. In DNA form, the CDR3 reads TGTGCCAGCAGTGCGGTCGTCTCTGGAAACACCATATATTTT. It specifies CASSAVVSGNTIYF.

V gene TRBV7-2 combines with J gene TRBJ1-4; tentative D call: TRBD1 (6 bases). V lost 3 bases to trimming and J lost 5 bases, with 16 bases between them. The CDR3 has 16 residues. Germline assignment: CDR1 SGHTA and CDR2 FQGNSA. The chain's CDR3 is CASSFPQGTSNEKLFF. The CDR3 DNA reads as TGTGCCAGCAGCTTTCCCCAGGGGACCTCCAATGAAAAACTGTTTTTT.

This clone is a singleton in its sample. V is TRBV11-2 and J is TRBJ1-5; no definite D call. The germline V gene has CDR1 SGHAT and CDR2 FQNNGV. The CDR3 runs 14 residues. The V and J ends lost 1 base and 6 bases respectively, with 10 bases between them. The CDR3, as DNA: TGTGCCAGCAGCTTAGGGGGAGGCGGTCAGCCCCAGCATTTT. Translating it yields CASSLGGGGQPQHF.

The chain is built from TRBV5-1 and TRBJ1-1, with 9 bases that match TRBD1. Germline CDR1 and CDR2: SGHRS and YFSETQ. V shed 0 bases and J 5 bases; nucleotides not matched to a gene: 11. There are 17 residues in the CDR3. The CDR3 is CASSLVGQGPQGTEAFF. CDR3 DNA sequence: TGCGCCAGCAGCTTGGTGGGACAGGGCCCCCAGGGAACTGAAGCTTTCTTT.

The V call is TRBV7-9, the J call TRBJ1-1; D is uncertain. CDR1 SEHNR and CDR2 FQNEAQ come from the germline V gene (reference sequence). The CDR3 runs 13 residues. V was trimmed by 0 bases and J by 8 bases, leaving 10 bases between them. Written as DNA, the CDR3 is TGTGCCAGCAGCTTAGCCCTCGAGATGGAAGCTTTCTTT. Translated, it gives CASSLALEMEAFF.

The V and J genes are TRBV6-5 and TRBJ1-1, with D maybe TRBD1 (5 bases). Per germline, CDR1 MNHEY and CDR2 SVGAGI. CDR3 size: 14 residues. Trimming pared 6 bases from V and 3 bases from J, leaving 14 bases between. The CDR3 spells CASSLGGVDTEAFF. The CDR3 DNA sequence: TGTGCCAGCAGCCTTGGGGGGGTGGACACTGAAGCTTTCTTT.

The chain links TRBV7-9 to TRBJ2-7; D perhaps matches TRBD2 (5 bases). Germline V lookup: CDR1 SEHNR, CDR2 FQNEAQ (reference sequence). The V end was cut by 5 bases, the J end by 2 bases, with 13 bases between. This CDR3 spans 14 amino acids. For the CDR3, the DNA is TGTGCCAGCAGCCAAGGAGGCAGACCCTACGAGCAGTACTTC. This codes for CASSQGGRPYEQYF. Full variable domain (outside the CDR3, taken from reference TRBV7-9 and TRBJ2-7): DTGVSQNPRHKITKRGQNVTFRCDPISEHNRLYWYRQTLGQGPEFLTYFQNEAQLEKSRLLSDRFSAERPKGSFSTLEIQRTEQGDSAMYLCASSQGGRPYEQYFGPGTRLTVT.

V is TRBV27 and J is TRBJ1-2, with 8 bases fitting TRBD1. Germline V gene data show CDR1 as MNHEY and CDR2 as SMNVEV (reference sequence). J was trimmed by 8 bases and V by 4 bases; bases with no gene match: 15. The CDR3 is 16 amino acids. CDR3 nucleotides: TGTGCCAGCAGTTACATCGGTGACAGGGGACGGCAAGGCTACACCTTC. Its translation: CASSYIGDRGRQGYTF.

The V gene is TRBV21-1, the J gene TRBJ2-2; TRBD1 was called by the table and not checked on the DNA. TRBV21-1 is a documented pseudogene. CDR3 length: 16 residues. CDR3 protein: CASSKEATVRPGELFF. In DNA form, the CDR3 reads TGTGCCAGCAGCAAAGAGGCCACAGTACGCCCCGGGGAGCTGTTTTTT.

The chain uses TRBV6-5 and TRBJ1-1; 7 bases are a match to TRBD1. The J segment lost 8 bases and the V segment lost 6 bases, leaving 12 bases of the junction unmatched. Germline CDR1 and CDR2: MNHEY and SVGAGI. CDR3 length: 14 residues. CDR3 nucleotides: TGTGCCAGCAGACAGACAGGGTCTAGTGTGGAAGCTTTCTTT. Its translation: CASRQTGSSVEAFF.

The chain uses TRBV28 and TRBJ2-1; 9 bases line up with TRBD2. Germline V gene data show CDR1 as MDHEN and CDR2 as SYDVKM. The V gene end was trimmed by 6 bases and the J gene end by 7 bases; junction bases not matched to a gene: 4. CDR3 size: 13 residues. The CDR3 loop is CASRTGLANEQFF. CDR3 in DNA: TGTGCCAGCAGGACAGGACTAGCGAATGAGCAGTTCTTC.